The 26 T cell receptor beta chains below all came from one sample that was sequenced in a study of cytomegalovirus exposure and HLA in healthy donors. The primer mix had 60 Vbeta and 13 Jbeta primers. Clones were sequenced by immunoSEQ multiplex PCR, and TCRdb holds only the in-frame ones, with some missing. Seen here are around 150,000 clones, approximately 71% observed once, and the top ten hold 4.9%. The sample comprised PBMCs. The receptor set was obtained from a male donor in good health and CMV-seronegative.

The chain has TRBV9 and TRBJ2-2; D may be TRBD2 (7 bases). Germline values: CDR1 SGDLS, CDR2 YYNGEE. V lost 0 bases and J 3 bases, leaving 12 bases between the germline ends. This CDR3 has 16 residues. The CDR3 spells CASSVGQGRDTGELFF. In nucleotides, the CDR3 is TGTGCCAGCAGCGTAGGCCAGGGGAGGGACACCGGGGAGCTGTTTTTT.

This clone was seen only once. The J gene is TRBJ2-7, the V gene TRBV18; tentatively, D is TRBD1 (5 bases). V dropped 0 bases and J dropped 7 bases, with 22 bases sitting between them. CDR3 length: 17 amino acids. The V gene's germline CDR1 is KGHSH and CDR2 LQKENI. DNA for the CDR3: TGTGCCAGCTCACCACCGAACCCTATTCCGGATCAGGGAGAGCAGTACTTC. Translation: CASSPPNPIPDQGEQYF.

This clone was seen a handful of times. V is TRBV6-1 and J is TRBJ1-4; 7 bases line up with TRBD1. CDR3 length: 15 amino acids. In germline, CDR1 is MNHNS, CDR2 SASEGT. V lost 8 bases to trimming and J lost 6 bases; unmatched junction nucleotides: 12. CDR3 DNA: TGTGCCAGCCGACTTAGACACAGGGGTGATGAAAAACTGTTTTTT. Residues: CASRLRHRGDEKLFF.

The V call is TRBV5-5, the J call TRBJ2-4; no definite D call. CDR1 SGHKS and CDR2 YYEKEE come from the germline V gene (reference sequence). This CDR3 has 11 amino acids. V was cut by 4 bases and J by 7 bases, with 6 bases left in between. The CDR3 region is CASSNWNIQYF. The CDR3 DNA reads TGTGCCAGCAGCAACTGGAACATTCAGTACTTC.

The chain joins TRBV28 to TRBJ1-4; TRBD1 matches at 8 bases. The V gene end was trimmed by 4 bases and the J gene end by 2 bases; junction bases not matched to a gene: 6. This CDR3 is built from 16 residues. The germline gives CDR1 MDHEN, CDR2 SYDVKM. The CDR3 region has the DNA TGTGCCAGCAGTTCTCCAGGGGGCGAGACTAATGAAAAACTGTTTTTT. Translation: CASSSPGGETNEKLFF.

The table lists this clone with a count of one. This sequence joins TRBV19 and TRBJ2-5; 13 nucleotides agree with TRBD2. The germline gives CDR1 LNHDA, CDR2 SQIVND (reference sequence). The CDR3 is 16 amino acids. With V trimmed by 8 bases and J by 5 bases, 11 bases remained unmatched. CDR3 sequence: CASSRTSGGPGETQYF. The CDR3, as DNA: TGTGCCAGTTCCCGGACTAGCGGGGGACCCGGTGAGACCCAGTACTTC.

The rearrangement uses TRBV28 and TRBJ2-1, with 9 positions matching TRBD2. CDR1 is MDHEN and CDR2 is SYDVKM in the germline V gene. This CDR3 is 15 amino acids long. V lost 4 bases and J lost 10; bases outside the gene matches: 11. CDR3: CASSSLGGRGWEQFF. CDR3 DNA: TGTGCCAGCAGTTCCCTGGGCGGGAGGGGATGGGAGCAGTTCTTC.

The rearrangement joins TRBV19 to TRBJ2-3, with D maybe TRBD2 (6 bases). This CDR3 region has 9 residues. The germline V gene has CDR1 LNHDA and CDR2 SQIVND (reference sequence). In nucleotides, the CDR3 is TGTACGCGGGAAGATACGCAGTATTTT. Its protein product is CTREDTQYF. The entire variable domain, with the rest obtained from reference TRBV19 and TRBJ2-3, is as follows: DGGITQSPKYLFRKEGQNVTLSCEQNLNHDAMYWYRQDPGQGLRLIYYSQIVNDFQKGDIAEGYSVSREKKESFPLTVTSAQKNPTAFYLCTREDTQYFGPGTRLTVL.

This clone was observed a handful of times. The CDR3 protein is CASSRAGGQTGELFF. In nucleotides, the CDR3 is TGTGCCAGCAGCCGAGCGGGGGGGCAAACCGGGGAGCTGTTTTTT. The chain has TRBV11-1 and TRBJ2-2, with 10 bases that match TRBD2. Per the germline V gene, CDR1 is SGHAT and CDR2 is FQDESV (reference sequence). CDR3 length equals 15 residues. J gave up 5 bases and V 5 bases, and 5 bases lay outside the gene matches.

J is TRBJ2-2 and V is TRBV11-2, with 9 bases fitting TRBD2. CDR3 length equals 15 residues. The J segment lost 4 bases and the V segment lost 1 base, leaving 1 base of the junction unmatched. Germline CDR1 is SGHAT and CDR2 is FQNNGV. The CDR3 DNA reads TGTGCCAGCAGCTTAGGTAGCGGGAGCACCGGGGAGCTGTTTTTT. Translation: CASSLGSGSTGELFF.

This clone showed up many times. This chain uses TRBV6-5 with TRBJ2-7, with 11 bases fitting TRBD2. Germline loops: CDR1 MNHEY, CDR2 SVGAGI. The CDR3 consists of 15 residues. V shed 1 base, J shed 2 bases, and the junction held 1 base outside the gene matches. This CDR3 reads CASSYLGLAAYEQYF. The CDR3 DNA is TGTGCCAGCAGTTACTTGGGACTAGCGGCCTACGAGCAGTACTTC.

The chain uses TRBV11-3 and TRBJ2-1; D not resolved. The germline gives CDR1 SGHNT, CDR2 YENEEA. Trimming pared 6 bases from V and 5 bases from J, leaving 14 bases between. The CDR3 contains 14 residues. This CDR3 is CASRFRFLNNEQFF. CDR3 sequence (DNA): TGTGCCAGCAGGTTCCGGTTCCTTAACAATGAGCAGTTCTTC.

J is TRBJ1-5 and V is TRBV18; 7 positions agree with TRBD1. There are 15 residues in the CDR3. Trimming at V came to 4 bases and at J to 0 bases, leaving 3 bases not matched to a gene. CDR1 is KGHSH, CDR2 LQKENI, per germline. The CDR3 DNA is TGTGCCAGCTCACTCACAGGGGATAGCAATCAGCCCCAGCATTTT. This sequence encodes CASSLTGDSNQPQHF.

This clone was recorded only once. The rearrangement joins TRBV7-2 to TRBJ1-2, with no clear D. CDR1 is SGHTA, CDR2 FQGNSA, per germline. Trimming pared 8 bases from V and 1 base from J, leaving 14 bases between. The CDR3 loop spans 14 amino acids. The CDR3 DNA reads TGTGCCAGCCCCCCTGAGGGAGTTAACTATGGCTACACCTTC. Its protein product is CASPPEGVNYGYTF.

This clone was seen just once. CDR3 amino acids: CASSSRQGTFSNQPQHF. In DNA, the CDR3 is TGTGCCAGCAGTTCCCGACAGGGGACGTTTAGCAATCAGCCCCAGCATTTT. The chain joins TRBV27 to TRBJ1-5; 8 positions agree with TRBD1. CDR3 length equals 17 residues. Trimming cost V 4 bases and J 0 bases; bases outside gene matches: 8. In germline, CDR1 is MNHEY, CDR2 SMNVEV (reference sequence).

The chain employs TRBV20-1 and TRBJ2-3; D remains unclear. CDR3 length: 11 residues. V dropped 5 bases and J dropped 2 bases, with 5 bases sitting between them. Germline loops: CDR1 DFQATT, CDR2 SNEGSKA (reference sequence). This chain's CDR3 is CSAQATDTQYF. CDR3 bases: TGCAGTGCTCAGGCCACAGATACGCAGTATTTT.

The chain has TRBV14 and TRBJ2-1, with a possible D match to TRBD1 (6 bases). The germline CDR1 and CDR2 sequences are SGHDN and FVKESK. The CDR3 covers 15 residues. Trimming took off 4 bases at V and 2 bases at J, with 12 bases between the two ends. CDR3 loop: CASSPGTSTYNEQFF. The CDR3 bases are TGTGCCAGCAGCCCCGGGACATCTACCTACAATGAGCAGTTCTTC.

V usage is TRBV7-9 and J usage is TRBJ2-3; 8 bases are a match to TRBD2. The V and J ends lost 0 bases and 1 base, in that order; junction bases with no gene match: 6. The germline CDR1 and CDR2 sequences are SEHNR and FQNEAQ (reference sequence). The CDR3 has 17 amino acids. CDR3 amino acids: CASSLAVGAGGTDTQYF. CDR3 nucleotide sequence: TGTGCCAGCAGCTTAGCGGTAGGAGCGGGGGGCACAGATACGCAGTATTTT.

The chain has TRBV18 and TRBJ1-5, with 9 bases that match TRBD1. From germline, CDR1 is KGHSH and CDR2 LQKENI. The CDR3 spans 14 residues. The trim removed 6 bases at V and 7 bases at J, leaving 7 bases unmatched. CDR3 DNA: TGTGCCAGCTCGCCGACAGGGGGAGGACAGCCCCAGCATTTT. Amino acids: CASSPTGGGQPQHF.

This clone was seen a few times. V is TRBV19 and J is TRBJ2-1, with 8 nucleotides matching TRBD1. Unmatched junction bases numbered 7, after V lost 6 bases and J lost 3 bases. Germline values: CDR1 LNHDA, CDR2 SQIVND (reference sequence). This CDR3 is built from 15 residues. CDR3 sequence reads: CASSRGLADYNEQFF. Written as DNA, the CDR3 is TGTGCCAGTAGCAGGGGGCTAGCAGACTACAATGAGCAGTTCTTC.

The chain is built from TRBV29-1 and TRBJ1-2; TRBD1 aligns across 8 bases. The V and J ends lost 6 bases and 6 bases, in that order; junction bases with no gene match: 12. The length of the CDR3 is 14 residues. CDR1 is SQVTM, CDR2 ANQGSEA, per germline. The CDR3 protein is CSVYWGQADHGYTF. As DNA, the CDR3 is TGCAGCGTCTACTGGGGACAGGCCGATCATGGCTACACCTTC.

This rearrangement joins TRBV4-1 to TRBJ1-2, with no clear D. The CDR3 sequence is 15 residues long. Trimming left V 2 bases short and J 4 bases short, with 14 bases between. Per the germline V gene, CDR1 is MGHRA and CDR2 is YSYEKL. This chain's CDR3 is CASSQTQTQFYGYTF. The CDR3 coding sequence is TGCGCCAGCAGCCAAACCCAAACACAGTTCTATGGCTACACCTTC.

V is TRBV6-6 and J is TRBJ1-5; unclear D gene. The CDR3 has 12 amino acids. Trimming removed 10 bases from V and 4 bases from J, with 11 bases in between. Germline CDR1 is MNHNY and CDR2 is SVGAGI (reference sequence). The CDR3 loop is CATRAGNQPQHF. The CDR3 DNA is TGTGCCACCCGCGCGGGGAATCAGCCCCAGCATTTT.

This clone was observed a few times. The chain couples TRBV21-1 to TRBJ1-4; whether TRBD1, the table's D call, matches the DNA was not checked. TRBV21-1 is shown as a pseudogene. The CDR3 length is 14 residues. The CDR3 nucleotides read TGTGCCAGCCGTACAGGGCCAACTAATGAAAAACTGTTTTTT. This gives the protein CASRTGPTNEKLFF.

The rearrangement links TRBV2 to TRBJ2-5, with 7 bases lining up with TRBD2. The CDR3 runs 15 residues. Germline trimming cut 6 bases from V and 2 bases from J; bases unmatched to any gene: 9. CDR1 is SNHLY and CDR2 is FYNNEI in the germline V gene. This chain's CDR3 is CASRGGLLLQETQYF. The CDR3 DNA is TGTGCCAGCAGGGGAGGGCTCTTGTTACAAGAGACCCAGTACTTC. Based on the CDR3 plus reference TRBV2 and TRBJ2-5, the full variable domain is EPEVTQTPSHQVTQMGQEVILRCVPISNHLYFYWYRQILGQKVEFLVSFYNNEISEKSEIFDDQFSVERPDGSNFTLKIRSTKLEDSAMYFCASRGGLLLQETQYFGPGTRLLVL.

This clone was detected once. The rearrangement uses TRBV30 and TRBJ2-7; D may be TRBD1 (6 bases). V shed 1 base and J shed 2 bases, with 9 bases lying between them. CDR3 length: 13 residues. The germline V gene has CDR1 GTSNPN and CDR2 SVGIG (reference sequence). The CDR3 DNA reads TGTGCCTGGAGTGCGGGACACACCTACGAGCAGTACTTC. Its protein is CAWSAGHTYEQYF.